The T cell receptor (beta chain) under discussion was sequenced for a study of T cells in Graves' hyperthyroidism and ophthalmopathy. General study findings and limits: Within blood appeared most thyroid clonotypes that had expanded above 0.001.

The length of the CDR3 is 14 residues. Germline CDR1 and CDR2: GTSNPN and SVGIG (reference sequence). Between the trimmed V and J ends, which lost 3 bases and 0 bases, there was a span of 12 bases. Exclusion of a patient resulted from uncontrolled infection, other autoimmune disease, pregnancy or lactation. As regards this clonotype: Its target is unknown.

The CDR3 regions of TCR beta were amplified from RNA transcripts. First-round RT-PCR targeting the TCR CDR3 was performed with the HTBI primer set. MiXCR, run by TCRdb on the multiplex PCR reads, gives a single entry per CDR3 protein. The data contain about 610,000 distinct CDR3 sequences, 14% to 15% of them seen just once; the ten biggest clones take up approximately 4.2%. This sequence joins TRBV30 and TRBJ2-7; D remains unclear. Sequenced material: blood. The clonotype was recovered from a woman in her 40s with Graves' ophthalmopathy. The CDR3 bases are TGTGCCTGGAGGAAGACAACTTCCTCCTACGAGCAGTACTTC. Translating gives CAWRKTTSSYEQYF.